What follows are 15 T cell receptor beta chains derived from one specimen sequenced in a study of T cell responses to AZD1222 COVID-19 vaccine. Produced via immunoSEQ multiplex PCR; TCRdb's table is partial and in-frame only. The sample holds 150,000 to 200,000 clones; 94% are singletons and the top ten take about 9.3%. This specimen consisted of peripheral blood, obtained on day 0 of AZD1222 vaccination. The source is an adult in good health.

V is TRBV28 and J is TRBJ1-5; maybe TRBD1 (6 bases). V shed 8 bases and J shed 7 bases, with 15 bases lying between them. Germline loops: CDR1 MDHEN, CDR2 SYDVKM. This CDR3 spans 13 amino acids. DNA for the CDR3: TGTGCCAGCGACCCGGTAGGGGGGCAGCCCCAGCATTTT. It is translated as CASDPVGGQPQHF.

This chain links TRBV21-1 with TRBJ2-7; TRBD2, the D gene given by the table, was not confirmed from the DNA. TRBV21-1 is designated a pseudogene. The CDR3 length is 11 residues. The CDR3 is CASMGGDEQYF. In DNA, the CDR3 is TGTGCCAGCATGGGGGGGGACGAGCAGTACTTC.

The CDR3 reads CASSVATTGNTIYF. CDR3 coding DNA: TGTGCCAGCAGCGTAGCTACCACAGGAAACACCATATATTTT. This chain joins TRBV9 and TRBJ1-3; D gene ambiguous. The CDR3 sequence is 14 residues long. Trimming took 0 bases from V and 4 from J, leaving 8 bases between them. Germline V gene lookup returns CDR1 SGDLS and CDR2 YYNGEE.

CDR3 loop: CASSLVGRGSHEQYF. CDR3 DNA sequence: TGCGCCAGCAGTCTGGTAGGCAGGGGGAGTCACGAGCAGTACTTC. The rearrangement links TRBV5-1 to TRBJ2-7; TRBD1 matches at 7 bases. V shed 5 bases and J 5 bases; nucleotides not matched to a gene: 13. The germline V gene encodes CDR1 SGHRS and CDR2 YFSETQ. The CDR3 totals 15 residues.

The V call is TRBV3-1 (or the pseudogene TRBV3-2), the J call TRBJ2-2; 11 bases align to TRBD2. V lost 6 bases and J lost 4; bases outside the gene matches: 7. The CDR3 is made up of 16 amino acids. Germline V gene data show CDR1 as LGHDT and CDR2 as YNNKEL (reference sequence). The CDR3 DNA is TGTGCCAGCAGTTTAGGACTAGCGGGCGGCACCGGGGAGCTGTTTTTT. This codes for CASSLGLAGGTGELFF.

This clone was seen a single time. The V and J genes are TRBV6-5 and TRBJ1-1; D is uncertain. Germline V gene sequence: CDR1 MNHEY, CDR2 SVGAGI. V lost 0 bases and J lost 4, with 6 bases in between. The CDR3 length is 13 residues. This chain's CDR3 is CASSYSGFTEAFF. CDR3 DNA: TGTGCCAGCAGTTACTCAGGGTTCACTGAAGCTTTCTTT.

The CDR3 sequence is CASSPAGGYNEQFF. The DNA for the CDR3 is TGTGCCAGCAGCCCAGCGGGCGGTTACAATGAGCAGTTCTTC. V usage is TRBV5-5 and J usage is TRBJ2-1; D is perhaps TRBD2 (6 bases). The CDR3 consists of 14 residues. CDR1 is SGHKS, CDR2 YYEKEE, per germline (reference sequence). Trimming cost V 4 bases and J 4 bases, with 12 bases left between them.

V and J are TRBV5-6 and TRBJ1-6; no firm D call. V was shortened by 0 bases and J by 3 bases, with 7 bases between the two germline ends. The germline gives CDR1 SGHDT, CDR2 YYEEEE. The CDR3 loop spans 15 amino acids. This chain's CDR3 is CASSLGQHYNSPLHF. The CDR3 region has the DNA TGTGCCAGCAGCTTGGGCCAGCACTATAATTCACCCCTCCACTTT.

The chain is built from TRBV30 and TRBJ1-5, with D possibly being TRBD1 (6 bases). CDR3 size: 13 residues. Germline assignment: CDR1 GTSNPN and CDR2 SVGIG (reference sequence). Trimming cost V 3 bases and J 5 bases, with 11 bases left between them. In nucleotides, the CDR3 is TGTGCCTGGAGCTTTGGGGGCCATCAGCCCCAGCATTTT. Protein: CAWSFGGHQPQHF.

The table lists this clone with a count of one. The V call is TRBV5-4, the J call TRBJ2-7; no reliable D call. Between the trimmed V and J ends, which lost 0 bases and 5 bases, there was a span of 9 bases. Germline lookup yields CDR1 SGHNT and CDR2 YYREEE (reference sequence). The CDR3 runs 13 residues. The CDR3 region is CASSLEIIHEQYF. CDR3 nucleotides: TGTGCCAGCAGCTTGGAAATAATCCACGAGCAGTACTTC. Drawing the rest from reference TRBV5-4 and TRBJ2-7, the complete variable domain is ETGVTQSPTHLIKTRGQQVTLRCSSQSGHNTVSWYQQALGQGPQFIFQYYREEENGRGNFPPRFSGLQFPNYSSELNVNALELDDSALYLCASSLEIIHEQYFGPGTRLTVT.

The gene calls are TRBV11-2 and TRBJ1-4; D call uncertain. Per germline, CDR1 SGHAT and CDR2 FQNNGV. V lost 1 base, J lost 0 bases, and 18 bases lay in between. The CDR3 sequence is 19 residues long. Written as DNA, the CDR3 is TGTGCCAGCAGCTTAGGTACATATTCGATACAAGCAACTAATGAAAAACTGTTTTTT. Its translation: CASSLGTYSIQATNEKLFF.

The chain links TRBV6-5 to TRBJ2-7; D tentatively reads TRBD1 or TRBD2 (7 bases each). The germline V and J ends were trimmed by 2 bases and 2 bases, with 13 bases remaining between them. This CDR3 region has 15 residues. CDR1 MNHEY and CDR2 SVGAGI come from the germline V gene. CDR3 coding DNA: TGTGCCAGCAGTTACCAGGGGGGGTCTACCTACGAGCAGTACTTC. Its protein is CASSYQGGSTYEQYF.

The V gene is TRBV28, the J gene TRBJ1-6, with 7 bases aligning to TRBD1. The CDR3 extends over 13 amino acids. V lost 5 bases to trimming and J lost 13 bases; unmatched junction nucleotides: 8. In germline, CDR1 is MDHEN, CDR2 SYDVKM. The CDR3, as DNA: TGTGCCAGCAGTCCGGACAGGAGTACGCCCCTCCACTTT. Protein sequence: CASSPDRSTPLHF.

The chain has TRBV30 and TRBJ2-2; D gene unclear. The V end was cut by 0 bases, the J end by 5 bases, with 13 bases between. Looked up from germline, CDR1 is GTSNPN and CDR2 is SVGIG (reference sequence). This CDR3 is 15 amino acids long. The CDR3 region is CAWSVARVGTGELFF. The CDR3 DNA is TGTGCCTGGAGTGTAGCCCGGGTAGGGACCGGGGAGCTGTTTTTT.

The gene calls are TRBV7-8 and TRBJ2-1, with 8 bases identical to TRBD2. The V gene's germline CDR1 is SGHVS and CDR2 FQNEAQ. V lost 4 bases and J lost 0; bases outside the gene matches: 8. The CDR3 contains 17 residues. CDR3 amino acids: CASSSRTSRSSYNEQFF. CDR3 DNA sequence: TGTGCCAGCAGCTCACGGACTAGCCGAAGCTCCTACAATGAGCAGTTCTTC.